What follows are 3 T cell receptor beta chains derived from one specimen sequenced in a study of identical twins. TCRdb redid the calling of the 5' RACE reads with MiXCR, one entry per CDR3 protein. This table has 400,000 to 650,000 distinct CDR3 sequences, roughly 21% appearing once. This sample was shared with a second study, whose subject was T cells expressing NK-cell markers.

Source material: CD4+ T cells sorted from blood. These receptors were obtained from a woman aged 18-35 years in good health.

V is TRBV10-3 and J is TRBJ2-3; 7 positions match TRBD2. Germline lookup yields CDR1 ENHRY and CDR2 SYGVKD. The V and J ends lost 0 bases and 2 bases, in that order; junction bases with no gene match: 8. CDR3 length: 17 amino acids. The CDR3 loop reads CAISESRKRGVTDTQYF. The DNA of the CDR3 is TGTGCCATCAGTGAGTCGAGGAAGCGGGGAGTCACAGATACGCAGTATTTT.

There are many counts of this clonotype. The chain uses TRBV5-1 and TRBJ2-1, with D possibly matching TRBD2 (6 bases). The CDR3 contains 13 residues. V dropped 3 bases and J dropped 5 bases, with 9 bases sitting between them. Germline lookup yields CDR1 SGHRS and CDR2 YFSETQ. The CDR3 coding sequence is TGCGCCAGCAGCTACGGGGGAGACAATGAGCAGTTCTTC. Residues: CASSYGGDNEQFF.

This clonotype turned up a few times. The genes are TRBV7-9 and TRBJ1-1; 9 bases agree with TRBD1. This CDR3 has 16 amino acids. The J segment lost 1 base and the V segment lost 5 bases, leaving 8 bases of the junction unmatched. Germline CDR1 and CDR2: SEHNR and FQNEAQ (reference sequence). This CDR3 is CASSPGQGQRNTEAFF. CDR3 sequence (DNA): TGTGCCAGCAGCCCGGGACAGGGTCAAAGGAACACTGAAGCTTTCTTT.